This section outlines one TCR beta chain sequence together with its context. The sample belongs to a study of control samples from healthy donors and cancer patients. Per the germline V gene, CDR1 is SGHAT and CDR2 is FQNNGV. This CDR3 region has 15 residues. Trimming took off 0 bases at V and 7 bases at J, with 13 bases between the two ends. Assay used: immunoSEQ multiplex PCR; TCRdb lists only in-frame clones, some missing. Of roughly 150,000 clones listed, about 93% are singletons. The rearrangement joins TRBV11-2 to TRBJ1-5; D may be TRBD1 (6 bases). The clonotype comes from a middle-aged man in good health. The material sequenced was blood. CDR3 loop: CASSLDRGSGQPQHF. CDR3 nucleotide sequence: TGTGCCAGCAGCTTAGATAGGGGGAGTGGGCAGCCCCAGCATTTT.